One and the same sample provided the 27 T cell receptor beta chains below, sequenced in a study of quantifying T cell responses using KT2 cells (dated by TCRdb to between 2016 and 2019). Background for the entire study: RNA was DNase-treated and reverse transcribed with TCR alpha and beta constant-region primers, mostly using SuperScript III.

Libraries came from UMI-ligation and nested PCR. This sample was sequenced with an Illumina MiSeq. A single-stranded oligonucleotide bearing the Illumina SP2 sequence and a UMI was ligated to the 3' end of the cDNA with T4 RNA ligase 1. PCR1 used about 4 cycles (98 degrees C 15 s, 69 degrees C 30 s, 72 degrees C 40 s), and the beta primer was an equimolar mix of RC1.1 and RC1.2 that covered TRBC1 and TRBC2. Clones were called with MiXCR by TCRdb after fastp trimmed the public reads at Q25, and only in-frame beta chains were retained. Each CDR3 protein appears once, grouped with its most common genes and DNA. Present in this sample are tens of thousands of distinct CDR3 sequences, under 14% of which were seen just once. Clones ranked in the top ten supply under 11% of the sample. The sequenced sample consisted of PBMCs spiked with cells of the T cell clone KT2. These receptors all stem from a human donor.

The chain couples TRBV25-1 to TRBJ1-2, with a weak D call TRBD1 (5 bases). CDR3 size: 13 residues. Germline V CDR1 and CDR2: MGHDK, SYGVNS. V lost 2 bases and J lost 7, with 11 bases in between. DNA of the CDR3: TGTGCCAGCAGTGAACTGGGACGCTCTGGCTACACCTTC. This translates into CASSELGRSGYTF.

The rearrangement joins TRBV14 to TRBJ2-7; the match to TRBD2 covers 7 bases. The CDR3 covers 15 residues. CDR1 is SGHDN and CDR2 is FVKESK in the germline V gene. J was trimmed by 3 bases and V by 4 bases; bases with no gene match: 9. CDR3 amino acids: CASSPSIGGNYEQYF. CDR3 sequence (DNA): TGTGCCAGCAGCCCTTCGATCGGGGGGAACTACGAGCAGTACTTC.

The chain has TRBV5-1 and TRBJ1-1; D remains unclear. CDR1 and CDR2 (germline): SGHRS, YFSETQ. V was trimmed by 1 base and J by 0 bases, leaving 10 bases between them. The CDR3 covers 15 residues. The CDR3 spells CASSLRAGMNTEAFF. CDR3 DNA: TGCGCCAGCAGCTTGCGAGCGGGAATGAACACTGAAGCTTTCTTT.

V usage is TRBV6-2 or TRBV6-3 and J usage is TRBJ2-7, with D possibly TRBD2 on 6 matching bases. V lost 2 bases to trimming and J lost 6 bases, with 8 bases between them. Germline CDR1 is MNHEY and CDR2 is SVGEGT. There are 12 residues in the CDR3. Written as DNA, the CDR3 is TGTGCCAGCAGTTACGGGACTGGCGAGCAGTACTTC. Translated, it gives CASSYGTGEQYF.

This clonotype was observed a handful of times. The J gene is TRBJ2-1, the V gene TRBV20-1; D perhaps matches TRBD2 (5 bases). The CDR3 loop spans 14 amino acids. Germline V gene data show CDR1 as DFQATT and CDR2 as SNEGSKA (reference sequence). The germline V and J ends were trimmed by 3 bases and 5 bases, with 14 bases remaining between them. The CDR3 is CSARGGRENNEQFF. CDR3 nucleotide sequence: TGCAGTGCTAGGGGCGGTAGGGAGAACAATGAGCAGTTCTTC.

In this sample, this clonotype turned up many times. This chain links TRBV10-2 with TRBJ2-1, with D maybe TRBD2 (6 bases). Trimming removed 7 bases from V and 5 bases from J, with 9 bases in between. This CDR3 has 12 residues. Germline values: CDR1 WSHSY, CDR2 SAAADI. This CDR3 is CASTGGDNEQFF. The CDR3 nucleotides read TGCGCCAGCACCGGGGGTGACAATGAGCAGTTCTTC.

The chain carries TRBV7-2 and TRBJ2-5; D unresolved. The CDR3 covers 12 residues. The V end was cut by 5 bases, the J end by 4 bases, with 8 bases between. CDR1 is SGHTA, CDR2 FQGNSA, per germline. The CDR3 DNA sequence: TGTGCCAGCAGCACGTCACTAGAGACCCAGTACTTC. Protein sequence: CASSTSLETQYF. The full variable domain, its missing parts supplied by reference TRBV7-2 and TRBJ2-5, is GAGVSQSPSNKVTEKGKDVELRCDPISGHTALYWYRQSLGQGLEFLIYFQGNSAPDKSGLPSDRFSAERTGGSVSTLTIQRTQQEDSAVYLCASSTSLETQYFGPGTRLLVL.

This clonotype occurred many times. The chain couples TRBV20-1 to TRBJ2-7; either TRBD1 or TRBD2 may supply D (9 bases each). This CDR3 region has 20 residues. Germline CDR1 is DFQATT and CDR2 is SNEGSKA (reference sequence). Trimming pared 0 bases from V and 2 bases from J, leaving 29 bases between. In DNA form, the CDR3 reads TGCAGTGCTAGAGATCCCCGGACAGGGGTTACTAGCGGGCGACCCTACGAGCAGTACTTC. Translated, it gives CSARDPRTGVTSGRPYEQYF.

This clonotype came up a few times. V gene TRBV7-2 combines with J gene TRBJ1-1; D perhaps matches TRBD1 (5 bases). Germline CDR1 and CDR2: SGHTA and FQGNSA. The CDR3 spans 11 residues. With 3 bases removed from V and 7 bases from J, the gap between germline ends came to 6 bases. As DNA, the CDR3 is TGTGCCAGCAGCTTCAGGGATGAAGCTTTCTTT. Residues: CASSFRDEAFF.

This clonotype was counted only a few times. The chain has TRBV6-5 and TRBJ2-4, with 8 nucleotides matching TRBD1. The V gene's germline CDR1 is MNHEY and CDR2 SVGAGI. After removal of 5 bases from V and 0 bases from J, the junction contained 12 bases not matched to a gene. This CDR3 has 18 amino acids. DNA of the CDR3: TGTGCCAGCAGTGCGAAACCCGGGACAGGACTAGCCAAAAACATTCAGTACTTC. It is translated as CASSAKPGTGLAKNIQYF.

CDR3 residues: CSVRDRGNTEAFF. Here the CDR3 DNA reads TGCAGCGTGCGGGACAGGGGTAACACTGAAGCTTTCTTT. The V and J genes are TRBV29-1 and TRBJ1-1, with 10 nucleotides matching TRBD1. Per germline, CDR1 SQVTM and CDR2 ANQGSEA. The CDR3 length is 13 residues. Trimming removed 6 bases from V and 2 bases from J; junction bases left unmatched: 3.

The chain has TRBV3-1 and TRBJ2-5, with D uncertain. This CDR3 spans 13 amino acids. The V end was cut by 0 bases, the J end by 7 bases, with 9 bases between. Germline values: CDR1 LGHDT, CDR2 YNNKEL (reference sequence). CDR3 sequence reads: CASSQDVTRTQYF. For the CDR3, the DNA is TGTGCCAGCAGCCAAGATGTGACCCGGACCCAGTACTTC.

This clonotype occurred a few times. This rearrangement joins TRBV20-1 to TRBJ2-7, with D possibly matching TRBD2 (6 bases). Between the trimmed V and J ends, which lost 3 bases and 3 bases, there was a span of 12 bases. The CDR3 totals 13 residues. Germline-derived CDR1 and CDR2 are DFQATT and SNEGSKA (reference sequence). CDR3 protein: CSASGDSDYEQYF. CDR3 bases: TGCAGTGCTAGTGGGGACTCCGACTACGAGCAGTACTTC.

This clonotype was recorded at least ten times. The chain employs TRBV7-9 and TRBJ2-3; D is possibly TRBD2 (6 bases). V lost 5 bases to trimming and J lost 3 bases, with 9 bases between them. The CDR3 is 13 residues long. From germline, CDR1 is SEHNR and CDR2 FQNEAQ (reference sequence). CDR3 protein: CASSQTRTDTQYF. In nucleotides, the CDR3 is TGTGCCAGCAGCCAGACTAGGACAGATACGCAGTATTTT. The full variable domain, with the rest looked up from reference TRBV7-9 and TRBJ2-3, is DTGVSQNPRHKITKRGQNVTFRCDPISEHNRLYWYRQTLGQGPEFLTYFQNEAQLEKSRLLSDRFSAERPKGSFSTLEIQRTEQGDSAMYLCASSQTRTDTQYFGPGTRLTVL.

V and J are TRBV28 and TRBJ2-5; 7 nucleotides match TRBD2. After removal of 6 bases from V and 5 bases from J, the junction contained 9 bases not matched to a gene. CDR3 size: 14 residues. Germline V gene data show CDR1 as MDHEN and CDR2 as SYDVKM. The CDR3 nucleotides read TGTGCCAGCAGCACCCATTGGGGAGGGGAGACCCAGTACTTC. It is translated as CASSTHWGGETQYF.

The gene calls are TRBV4-3 and TRBJ2-7; D is perhaps TRBD1 (6 bases). Between the trimmed V and J ends, which lost 7 bases and 2 bases, there was a span of 18 bases. This CDR3 has 15 amino acids. Germline V gene lookup returns CDR1 LGHNA and CDR2 YSLEER. The chain's CDR3 is CASNLGADQTYEQYF. In nucleotides, the CDR3 is TGCGCCAGCAACCTGGGGGCGGATCAGACCTACGAGCAGTACTTC.

This rearrangement joins TRBV20-1 to TRBJ1-1; D not resolved. The germline V gene encodes CDR1 DFQATT and CDR2 SNEGSKA (reference sequence). The CDR3 contains 12 residues. Trimming cost V 0 bases and J 1 base, with 3 bases left between them. As DNA, the CDR3 is TGCAGTGCTAGAGACCCGAACACTGAAGCTTTCTTT. Translation gives CSARDPNTEAFF.

This clonotype was counted many times. V usage is TRBV12-3 or TRBV12-4 and J usage is TRBJ2-3; D perhaps matches TRBD2 (8 bases). The CDR3 is made up of 14 amino acids. V dropped 6 bases and J dropped 6 bases, with 16 bases sitting between them. Written as DNA, the CDR3 is TGTGCCAGCAGCAGGGGGACTAGACACGATACGCAGTATTTT. Its translation is CASSRGTRHDTQYF.

The rearrangement links TRBV9 to TRBJ2-1; D uncertain. V lost 0 bases and J 0 bases, leaving 10 bases between the germline ends. Germline lookup yields CDR1 SGDLS and CDR2 YYNGEE. This CDR3 region has 16 residues. The CDR3 here is CASSVGALSSYNEQFF. CDR3 bases: TGTGCCAGCAGCGTAGGAGCCCTTAGCTCCTACAATGAGCAGTTCTTC.

This clonotype was seen ten or more times. The chain links TRBV12-3 or TRBV12-4 to TRBJ2-5; 12 nucleotides agree with TRBD2. J lost 4 bases, V lost 4 bases, and 1 base had no gene match. This CDR3 has 14 residues. For the CDR3, the DNA is TGTGCCAGCAGTTGGACTAGCGGGGTAGAGACCCAGTACTTC. This gives the protein CASSWTSGVETQYF.

The chain has TRBV9 and TRBJ2-3; D is possibly TRBD2 (5 bases). Trimming left V 0 bases short and J 5 bases short, with 10 bases between. This CDR3 is built from 14 residues. The V gene's germline CDR1 is SGDLS and CDR2 YYNGEE. CDR3 bases: TGTGCCAGCAGCGTAGTAAGCGGTCGAGATACGCAGTATTTT. Its translation: CASSVVSGRDTQYF.

This clonotype was seen a few times. The chain employs TRBV2 and TRBJ2-7, with D unresolved. The V gene's germline CDR1 is SNHLY and CDR2 FYNNEI. V was trimmed by 9 bases and J by 2 bases, leaving 20 bases between them. The CDR3 length is 15 residues. CDR3 sequence reads: CARSSDTSLTYEQYF. The CDR3 DNA reads TGTGCCAGATCTTCCGACACTTCACTCACCTACGAGCAGTACTTC.

The chain links TRBV10-3 to TRBJ2-7, with D possibly being TRBD1 (6 bases). Germline assignment: CDR1 ENHRY and CDR2 SYGVKD. The CDR3 has 17 residues. Trimming left V 6 bases short and J 0 bases short, with 21 bases between. CDR3 bases: TGTGCCATCAGCGAGACGACAGGTGCCGATTTCTCCTACGAGCAGTACTTC. The encoded protein is CAISETTGADFSYEQYF.

This clonotype was counted ten times or more. This chain links TRBV28 with TRBJ1-5, with TRBD1 identical over 9 bases. There are 19 residues in the CDR3. V lost 3 bases and J lost 0; bases outside the gene matches: 12. From germline, CDR1 is MDHEN and CDR2 SYDVKM. The CDR3 DNA reads TGTGCCAGCAGTTTCCCCGGGACAGGGACATTCTATAGCAATCAGCCCCAGCATTTT. The encoded protein is CASSFPGTGTFYSNQPQHF.

The rearrangement uses TRBV6-5 and TRBJ2-1; TRBD2 is a possible D gene (6 bases). V was pared by 4 bases and J by 12 bases, with 10 bases between. From germline, CDR1 is MNHEY and CDR2 SVGAGI. The CDR3 runs to 11 residues. The CDR3 reads CASSWGVGQFF. Written as DNA, the CDR3 is TGTGCCAGCAGTTGGGGGGTCGGGCAGTTCTTC.

This clonotype was seen more than once but under ten times. This chain connects TRBV2 to TRBJ1-5; 12 positions agree with TRBD1. Germline CDR1 and CDR2: SNHLY and FYNNEI. The CDR3 is 15 amino acids. The junction had 4 bases not matched to a gene; V was cut back by 3 bases and J by 7 bases. CDR3 protein: CASSEGQGAQQPQHF. The DNA for the CDR3 is TGTGCCAGCAGTGAGGGACAGGGGGCCCAACAGCCCCAGCATTTT.

This clonotype came up many times. This chain links TRBV6-1 with TRBJ1-5; 8 nucleotides line up with TRBD1. The CDR3 is 16 residues long. The J segment lost 9 bases and the V segment lost 0 bases, leaving 10 bases of the junction unmatched. From germline, CDR1 is MNHNS and CDR2 SASEGT. CDR3 coding DNA: TGTGCCAGCAGTGAAGCGCTTGGGACAGGACTTGGGCCCCAGCATTTT. Translation gives CASSEALGTGLGPQHF.